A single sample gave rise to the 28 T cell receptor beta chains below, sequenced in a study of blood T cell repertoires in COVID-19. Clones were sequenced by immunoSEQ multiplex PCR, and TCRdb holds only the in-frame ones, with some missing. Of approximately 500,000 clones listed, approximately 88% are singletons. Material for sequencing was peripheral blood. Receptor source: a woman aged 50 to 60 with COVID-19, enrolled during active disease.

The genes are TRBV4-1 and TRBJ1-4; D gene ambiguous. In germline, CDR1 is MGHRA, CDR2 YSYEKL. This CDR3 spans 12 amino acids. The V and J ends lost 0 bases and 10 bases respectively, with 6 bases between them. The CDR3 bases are TGCGCCAGCAGCCAAGAAGGAGGAAAACTGTTTTTT. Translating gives CASSQEGGKLFF.

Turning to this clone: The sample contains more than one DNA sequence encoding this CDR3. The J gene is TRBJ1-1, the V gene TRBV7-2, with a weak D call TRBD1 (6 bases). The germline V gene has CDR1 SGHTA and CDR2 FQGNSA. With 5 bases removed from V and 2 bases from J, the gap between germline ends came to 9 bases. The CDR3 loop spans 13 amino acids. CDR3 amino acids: CASSSRGNTEAFF. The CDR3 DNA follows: TGTGCCAGCAGCAGCAGGGGAAACACTGAAGCTTTCTTT.

The CDR3 sequence: CASSWTENTEAFF. As DNA, the CDR3 is TGTGCCAGCAGCTGGACAGAGAACACTGAAGCTTTCTTT. The chain is built from TRBV5-8 and TRBJ1-1, with D possibly being TRBD1 (6 bases). V was trimmed by 3 bases and J by 1 base, leaving 7 bases between them. CDR1 and CDR2 (germline): SGHTS, YDEGEE. The CDR3 spans 13 residues.

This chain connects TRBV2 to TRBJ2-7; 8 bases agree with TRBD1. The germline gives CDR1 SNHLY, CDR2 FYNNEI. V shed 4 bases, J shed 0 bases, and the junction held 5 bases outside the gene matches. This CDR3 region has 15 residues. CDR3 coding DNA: TGTGCCAGCAGTGGACAGGGGCGAAGCTCCTACGAGCAGTACTTC. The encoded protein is CASSGQGRSSYEQYF.

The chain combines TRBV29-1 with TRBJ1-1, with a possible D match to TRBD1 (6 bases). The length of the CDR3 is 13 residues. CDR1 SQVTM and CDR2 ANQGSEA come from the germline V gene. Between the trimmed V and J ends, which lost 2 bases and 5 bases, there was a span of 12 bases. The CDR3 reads CSVETGIPTEAFF. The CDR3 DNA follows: TGCAGCGTTGAAACAGGGATCCCTACTGAAGCTTTCTTT. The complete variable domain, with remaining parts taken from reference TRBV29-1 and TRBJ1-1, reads SAVISQKPSRDICQRGTSLTIQCQVDSQVTMMFWYRQQPGQSLTLIATANQGSEATYESGFVIDKFPISRPNLTFSTLTVSNMSPEDSSIYLCSVETGIPTEAFFGQGTRLTVV.

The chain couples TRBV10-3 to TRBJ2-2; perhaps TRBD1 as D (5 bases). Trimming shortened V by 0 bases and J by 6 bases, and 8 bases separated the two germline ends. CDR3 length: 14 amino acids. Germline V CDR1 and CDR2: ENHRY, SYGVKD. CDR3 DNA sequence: TGTGCCATCAGTGAGTCGGCAGGGCCCGGGGAGCTGTTTTTT. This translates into CAISESAGPGELFF.

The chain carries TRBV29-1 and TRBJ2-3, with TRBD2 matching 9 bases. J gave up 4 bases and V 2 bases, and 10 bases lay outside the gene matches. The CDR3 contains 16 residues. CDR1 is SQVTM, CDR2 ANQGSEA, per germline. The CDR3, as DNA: TGCAGCGTTGAAAAACTCGGCGGGGGGGTCGCAGATACGCAGTATTTT. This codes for CSVEKLGGGVADTQYF.

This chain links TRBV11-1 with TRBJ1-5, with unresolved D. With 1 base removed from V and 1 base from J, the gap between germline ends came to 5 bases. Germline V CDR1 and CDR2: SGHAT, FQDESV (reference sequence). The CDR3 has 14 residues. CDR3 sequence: CASSLDASNQPQHF. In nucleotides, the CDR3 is TGTGCCAGCAGCTTAGACGCGAGCAATCAGCCCCAGCATTTT.

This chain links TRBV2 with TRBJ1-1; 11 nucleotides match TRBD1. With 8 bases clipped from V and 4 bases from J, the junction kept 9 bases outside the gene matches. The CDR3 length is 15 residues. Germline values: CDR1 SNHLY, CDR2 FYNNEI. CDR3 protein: CASRRDRGGGTEAFF. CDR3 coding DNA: TGTGCCAGCCGAAGGGACAGGGGGGGTGGCACTGAAGCTTTCTTT. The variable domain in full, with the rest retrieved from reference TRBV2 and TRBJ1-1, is EPEVTQTPSHQVTQMGQEVILRCVPISNHLYFYWYRQILGQKVEFLVSFYNNEISEKSEIFDDQFSVERPDGSNFTLKIRSTKLEDSAMYFCASRRDRGGGTEAFFGQGTRLTVV.

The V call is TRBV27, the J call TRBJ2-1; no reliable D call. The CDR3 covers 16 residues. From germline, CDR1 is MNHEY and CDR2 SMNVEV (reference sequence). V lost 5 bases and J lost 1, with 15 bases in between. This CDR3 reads CASSPRPYGSYNEQFF. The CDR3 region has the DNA TGTGCCAGCAGTCCACGCCCCTACGGGTCCTACAATGAGCAGTTCTTC.

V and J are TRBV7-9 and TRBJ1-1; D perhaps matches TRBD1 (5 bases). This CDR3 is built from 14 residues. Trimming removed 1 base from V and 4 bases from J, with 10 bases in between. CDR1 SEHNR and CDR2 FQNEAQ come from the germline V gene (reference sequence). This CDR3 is CASSLGRGPTEAFF. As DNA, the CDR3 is TGTGCCAGCAGCTTAGGAAGGGGTCCCACTGAAGCTTTCTTT.

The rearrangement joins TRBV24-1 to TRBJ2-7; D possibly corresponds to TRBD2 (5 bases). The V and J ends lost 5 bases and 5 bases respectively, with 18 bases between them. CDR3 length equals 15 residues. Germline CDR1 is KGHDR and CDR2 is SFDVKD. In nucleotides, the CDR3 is TGTGCCACCAGTGCGGTTCATCGAGGGAATGACGAGCAGTACTTC. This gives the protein CATSAVHRGNDEQYF.

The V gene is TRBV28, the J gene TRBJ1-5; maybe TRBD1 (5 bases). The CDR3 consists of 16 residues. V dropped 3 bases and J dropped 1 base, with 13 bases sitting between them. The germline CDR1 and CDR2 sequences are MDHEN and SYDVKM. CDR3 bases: TGTGCCAGCAGTTTCGGGGGAGGAGGGAGCAATCAGCCCCAGCATTTT. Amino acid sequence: CASSFGGGGSNQPQHF.

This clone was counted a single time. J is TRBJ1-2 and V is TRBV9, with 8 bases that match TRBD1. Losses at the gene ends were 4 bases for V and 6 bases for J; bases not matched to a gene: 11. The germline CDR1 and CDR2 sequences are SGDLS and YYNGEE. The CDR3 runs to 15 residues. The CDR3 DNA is TGTGCCAGCAGCCCCAGAGCCGGGACAGGAGATGGCTACACCTTC. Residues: CASSPRAGTGDGYTF.

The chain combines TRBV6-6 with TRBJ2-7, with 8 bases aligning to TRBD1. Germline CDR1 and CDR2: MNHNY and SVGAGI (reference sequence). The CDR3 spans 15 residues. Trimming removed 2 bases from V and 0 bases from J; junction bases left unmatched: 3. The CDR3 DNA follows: TGTGCCAGCAGTTACGATACAGGGGGCTCCTACGAGCAGTACTTC. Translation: CASSYDTGGSYEQYF.

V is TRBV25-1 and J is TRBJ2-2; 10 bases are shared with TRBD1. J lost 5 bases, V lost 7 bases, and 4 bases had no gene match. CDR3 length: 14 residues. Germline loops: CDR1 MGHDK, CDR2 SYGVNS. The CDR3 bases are TGTGCCAGCACCGGGACAGGGGCAACCGGGGAGCTGTTTTTT. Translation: CASTGTGATGELFF.

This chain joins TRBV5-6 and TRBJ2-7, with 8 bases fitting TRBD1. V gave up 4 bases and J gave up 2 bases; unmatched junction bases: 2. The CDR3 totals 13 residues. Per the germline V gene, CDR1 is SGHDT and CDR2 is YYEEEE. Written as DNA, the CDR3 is TGTGCCAGCAGCCTACAGGGGGCCTACGAGCAGTACTTC. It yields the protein CASSLQGAYEQYF.

The CDR3 region has the DNA TGCGCCAGCAGCTTGTCAGGGAAGGGCGATACGCAGTATTTT. Its protein product is CASSLSGKGDTQYF. The rearrangement uses TRBV5-1 and TRBJ2-3; tentative D call: TRBD1 (5 bases). The CDR3 length is 14 residues. V lost 1 base, J lost 6 bases, and 12 bases lay in between. Germline assignment: CDR1 SGHRS and CDR2 YFSETQ.

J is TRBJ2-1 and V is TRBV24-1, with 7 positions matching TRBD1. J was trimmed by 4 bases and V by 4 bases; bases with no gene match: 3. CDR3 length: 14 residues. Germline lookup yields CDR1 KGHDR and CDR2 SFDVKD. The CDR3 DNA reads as TGTGCCACCAGTGACCCGGGACAGTACAATGAGCAGTTCTTC. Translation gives CATSDPGQYNEQFF.

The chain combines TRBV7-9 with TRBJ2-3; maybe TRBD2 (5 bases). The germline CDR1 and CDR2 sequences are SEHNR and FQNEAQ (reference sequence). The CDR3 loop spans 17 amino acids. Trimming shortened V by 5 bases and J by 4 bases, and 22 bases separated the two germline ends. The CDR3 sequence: CASSAGGPGRAADTQYF. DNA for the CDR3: TGTGCCAGCAGCGCCGGCGGGCCAGGTCGGGCCGCAGATACGCAGTATTTT.

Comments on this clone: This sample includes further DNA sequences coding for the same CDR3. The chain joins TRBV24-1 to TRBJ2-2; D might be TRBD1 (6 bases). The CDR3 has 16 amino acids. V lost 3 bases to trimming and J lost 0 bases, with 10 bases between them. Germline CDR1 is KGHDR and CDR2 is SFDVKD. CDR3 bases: TGTGCCACCAGTGATAGGACAGCTTCGAACACCGGGGAGCTGTTTTTT. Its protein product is CATSDRTASNTGELFF.

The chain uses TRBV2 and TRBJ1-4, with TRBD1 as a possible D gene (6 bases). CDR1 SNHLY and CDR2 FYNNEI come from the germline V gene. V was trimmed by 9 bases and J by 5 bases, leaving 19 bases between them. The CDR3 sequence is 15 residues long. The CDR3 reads CASHFGTSGNEKLFF. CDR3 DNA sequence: TGTGCCAGTCACTTCGGGACAAGTGGAAATGAAAAACTGTTTTTT.

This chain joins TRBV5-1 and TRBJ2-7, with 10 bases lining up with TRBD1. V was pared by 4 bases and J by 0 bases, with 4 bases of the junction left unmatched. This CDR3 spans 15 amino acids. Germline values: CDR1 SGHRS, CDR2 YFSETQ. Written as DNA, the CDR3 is TGCGCCAGCAGCCGGGGACAGGGGTACTCCTACGAGCAGTACTTC. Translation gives CASSRGQGYSYEQYF.

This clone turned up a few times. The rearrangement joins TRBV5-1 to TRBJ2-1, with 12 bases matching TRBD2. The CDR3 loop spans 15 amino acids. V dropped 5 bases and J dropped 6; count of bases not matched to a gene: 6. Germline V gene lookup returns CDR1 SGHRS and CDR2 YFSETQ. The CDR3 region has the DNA TGCGCCAGCAGAATAAGGACTAGCGGGGCCAATGAGCAGTTCTTC. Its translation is CASRIRTSGANEQFF.

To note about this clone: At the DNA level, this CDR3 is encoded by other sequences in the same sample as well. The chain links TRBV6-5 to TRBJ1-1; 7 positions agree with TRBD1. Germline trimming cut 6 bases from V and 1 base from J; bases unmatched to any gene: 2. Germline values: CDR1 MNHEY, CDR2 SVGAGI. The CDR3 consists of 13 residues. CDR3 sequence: CASSRQGNTEAFF. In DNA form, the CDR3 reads TGTGCCAGCAGCAGACAGGGGAACACTGAAGCTTTCTTT.

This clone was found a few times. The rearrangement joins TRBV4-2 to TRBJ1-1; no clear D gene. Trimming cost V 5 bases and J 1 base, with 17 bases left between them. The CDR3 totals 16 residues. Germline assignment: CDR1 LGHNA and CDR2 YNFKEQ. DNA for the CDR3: TGTGCCAGCAGCGACCTCCTGGGTCCAGGGAACACTGAAGCTTTCTTT. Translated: CASSDLLGPGNTEAFF.

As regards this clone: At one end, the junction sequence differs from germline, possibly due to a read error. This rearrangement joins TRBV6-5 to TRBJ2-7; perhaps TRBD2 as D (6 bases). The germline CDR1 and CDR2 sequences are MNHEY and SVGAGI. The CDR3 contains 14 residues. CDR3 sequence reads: CASSDSGGLDEQYF. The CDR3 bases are TGTGCCAGCAGTGACTCCGGGGGTTTGGACGAGCAGTACTTC.

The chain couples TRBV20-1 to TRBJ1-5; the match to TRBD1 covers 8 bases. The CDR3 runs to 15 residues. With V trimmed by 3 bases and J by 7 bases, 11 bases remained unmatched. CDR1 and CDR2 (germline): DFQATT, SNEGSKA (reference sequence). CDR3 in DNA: TGCAGTGCTAGTCACCCGGGACAGGTCGGACAGCCCCAGCATTTT. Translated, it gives CSASHPGQVGQPQHF.